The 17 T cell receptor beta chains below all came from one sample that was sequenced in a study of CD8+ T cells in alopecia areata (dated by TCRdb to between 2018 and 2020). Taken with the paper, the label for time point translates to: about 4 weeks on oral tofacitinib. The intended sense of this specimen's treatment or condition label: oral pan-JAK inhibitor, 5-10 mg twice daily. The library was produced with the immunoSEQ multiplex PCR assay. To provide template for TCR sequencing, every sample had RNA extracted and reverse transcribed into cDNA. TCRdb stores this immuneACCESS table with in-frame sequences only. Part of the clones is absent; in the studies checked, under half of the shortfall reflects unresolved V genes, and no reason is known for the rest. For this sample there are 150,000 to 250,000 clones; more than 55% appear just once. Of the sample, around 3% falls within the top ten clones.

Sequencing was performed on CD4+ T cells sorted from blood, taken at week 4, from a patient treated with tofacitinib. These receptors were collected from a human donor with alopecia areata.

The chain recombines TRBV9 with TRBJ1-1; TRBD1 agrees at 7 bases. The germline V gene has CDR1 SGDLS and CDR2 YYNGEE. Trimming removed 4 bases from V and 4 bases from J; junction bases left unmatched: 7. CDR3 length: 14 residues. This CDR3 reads CASSPQGGLTEAFF. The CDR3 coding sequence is TGTGCCAGCAGCCCTCAGGGGGGACTCACTGAAGCTTTCTTT.

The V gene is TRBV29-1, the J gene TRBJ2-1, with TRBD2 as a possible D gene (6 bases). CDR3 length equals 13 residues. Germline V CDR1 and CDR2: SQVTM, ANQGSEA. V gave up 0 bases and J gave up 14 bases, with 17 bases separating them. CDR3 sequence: CSVEDEPGLPEFF. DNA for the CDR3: TGCAGCGTTGAAGATGAACCGGGACTCCCAGAGTTCTTC.

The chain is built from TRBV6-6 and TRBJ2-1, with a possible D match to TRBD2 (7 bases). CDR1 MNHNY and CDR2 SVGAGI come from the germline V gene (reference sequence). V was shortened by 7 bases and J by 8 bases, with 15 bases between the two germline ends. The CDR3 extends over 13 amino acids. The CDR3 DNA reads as TGTGCCAGCAAGGGGGGGGCCGTGCATGAGCAGTTCTTC. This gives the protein CASKGGAVHEQFF.

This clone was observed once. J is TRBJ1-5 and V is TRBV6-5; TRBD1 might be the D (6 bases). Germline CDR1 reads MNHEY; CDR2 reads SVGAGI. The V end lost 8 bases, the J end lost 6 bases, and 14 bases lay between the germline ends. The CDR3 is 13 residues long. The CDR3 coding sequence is TGTGCCAGCGGGGGCAGGGAAATTCAGCCCCAGCATTTT. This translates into CASGGREIQPQHF.

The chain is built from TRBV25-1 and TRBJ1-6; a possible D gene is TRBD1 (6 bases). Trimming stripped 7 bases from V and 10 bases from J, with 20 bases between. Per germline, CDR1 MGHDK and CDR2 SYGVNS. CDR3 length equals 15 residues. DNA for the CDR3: TGTGCCAGCAAAGAGGGGGTAGGGTCGAACTCACCCCTCCACTTT. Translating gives CASKEGVGSNSPLHF. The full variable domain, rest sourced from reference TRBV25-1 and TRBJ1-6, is EADIYQTPRYLVIGTGKKITLECSQTMGHDKMYWYQQDPGMELHLIHYSYGVNSTEKGDLSSESTVSRIRTEHFPLTLESARPSHTSQYLCASKEGVGSNSPLHFGNGTRLTVT.

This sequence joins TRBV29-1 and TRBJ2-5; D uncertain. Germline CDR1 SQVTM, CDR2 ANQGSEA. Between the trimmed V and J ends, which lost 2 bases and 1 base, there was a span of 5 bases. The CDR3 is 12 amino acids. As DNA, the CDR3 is TGCAGCGTTGAACAAACCCAAGAGACCCAGTACTTC. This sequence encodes CSVEQTQETQYF.

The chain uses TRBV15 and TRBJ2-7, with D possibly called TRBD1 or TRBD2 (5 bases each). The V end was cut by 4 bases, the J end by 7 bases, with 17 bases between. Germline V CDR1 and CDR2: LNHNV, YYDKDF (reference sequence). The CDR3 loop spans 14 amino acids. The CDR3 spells CATSTPRGADEQYF. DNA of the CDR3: TGTGCCACCAGCACACCTCGAGGGGCTGATGAGCAGTACTTC.

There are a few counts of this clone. The CDR3 here is CASSLAGRRNTEAFF. The CDR3 bases are TGTGCCAGCAGCTTAGCGGGCAGGAGGAACACTGAAGCTTTCTTT. The chain links TRBV7-9 to TRBJ1-1; D uncertain. This CDR3 is 15 amino acids long. Trimming pared 0 bases from V and 1 base from J, leaving 9 bases between. Looked up from germline, CDR1 is SEHNR and CDR2 is FQNEAQ (reference sequence). The whole variable domain, remainder taken from reference TRBV7-9 and TRBJ1-1, is DTGVSQNPRHKITKRGQNVTFRCDPISEHNRLYWYRQTLGQGPEFLTYFQNEAQLEKSRLLSDRFSAERPKGSFSTLEIQRTEQGDSAMYLCASSLAGRRNTEAFFGQGTRLTVV.

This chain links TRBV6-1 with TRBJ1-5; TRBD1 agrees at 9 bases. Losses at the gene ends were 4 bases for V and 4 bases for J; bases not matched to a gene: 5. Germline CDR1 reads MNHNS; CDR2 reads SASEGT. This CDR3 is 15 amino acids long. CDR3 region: CASSVDRGANQPQHF. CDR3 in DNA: TGTGCCAGCAGTGTGGACAGGGGAGCAAATCAGCCCCAGCATTTT.

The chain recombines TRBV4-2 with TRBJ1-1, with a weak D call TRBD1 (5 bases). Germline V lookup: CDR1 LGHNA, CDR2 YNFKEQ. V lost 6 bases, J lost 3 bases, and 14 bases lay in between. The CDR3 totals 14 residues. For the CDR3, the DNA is TGTGCCAGCAGAATGTTTGGGGGTGACACTGAAGCTTTCTTT. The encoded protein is CASRMFGGDTEAFF.

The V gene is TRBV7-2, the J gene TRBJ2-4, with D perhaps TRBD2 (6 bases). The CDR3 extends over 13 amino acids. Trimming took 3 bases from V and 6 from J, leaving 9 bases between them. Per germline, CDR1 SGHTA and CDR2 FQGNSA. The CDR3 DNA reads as TGTGCCAGCAGCTTCGGGACTCGAAACATTCAGTACTTC. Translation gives CASSFGTRNIQYF.

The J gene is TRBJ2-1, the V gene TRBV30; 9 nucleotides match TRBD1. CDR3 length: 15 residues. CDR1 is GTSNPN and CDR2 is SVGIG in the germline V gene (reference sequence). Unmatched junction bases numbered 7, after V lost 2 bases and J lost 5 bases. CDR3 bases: TGTGCCTGGAGTACCTTGGGACAGGGCGACAATGAGCAGTTCTTC. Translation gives CAWSTLGQGDNEQFF. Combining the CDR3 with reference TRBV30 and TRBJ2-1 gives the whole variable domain SQTIHQWPATLVQPVGSPLSLECTVEGTSNPNLYWYRQAAGRGLQLLFYSVGIGQISSEVPQNLSASRPQDRQFILSSKKLLLSDSGFYLCAWSTLGQGDNEQFFGPGTRLTVL.

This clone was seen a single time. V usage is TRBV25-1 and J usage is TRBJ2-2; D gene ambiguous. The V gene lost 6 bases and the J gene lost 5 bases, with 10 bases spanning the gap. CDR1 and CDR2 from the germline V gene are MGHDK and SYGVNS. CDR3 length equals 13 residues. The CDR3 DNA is TGTGCCAGCAGGATGGGATTAACCGGGGAGCTGTTTTTT. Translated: CASRMGLTGELFF.

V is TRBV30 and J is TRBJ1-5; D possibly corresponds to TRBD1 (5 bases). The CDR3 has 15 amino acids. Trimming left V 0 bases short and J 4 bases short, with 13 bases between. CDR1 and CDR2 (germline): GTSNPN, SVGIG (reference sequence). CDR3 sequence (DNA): TGTGCCTGGAGTGTAGGAGGGGTCAGGAATCAGCCCCAGCATTTT. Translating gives CAWSVGGVRNQPQHF.

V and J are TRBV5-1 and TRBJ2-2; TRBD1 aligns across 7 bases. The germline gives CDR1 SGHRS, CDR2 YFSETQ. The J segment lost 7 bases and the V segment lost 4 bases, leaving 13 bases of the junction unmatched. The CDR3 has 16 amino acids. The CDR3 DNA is TGCGCCAGCAGCACAGGGACAGCCCACCGGGGCGGGGAGCTGTTTTTT. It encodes CASSTGTAHRGGELFF.

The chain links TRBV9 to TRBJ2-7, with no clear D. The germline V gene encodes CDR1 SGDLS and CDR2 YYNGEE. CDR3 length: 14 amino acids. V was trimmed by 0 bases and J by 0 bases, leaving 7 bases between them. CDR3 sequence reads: CASSVDGRSYEQYF. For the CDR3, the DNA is TGTGCCAGCAGCGTAGACGGGCGCTCCTACGAGCAGTACTTC.

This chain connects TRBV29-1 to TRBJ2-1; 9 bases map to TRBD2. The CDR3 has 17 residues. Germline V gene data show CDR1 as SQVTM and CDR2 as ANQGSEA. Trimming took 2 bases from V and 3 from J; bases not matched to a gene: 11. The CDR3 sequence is CSVEMSGRGGIYNEQFF. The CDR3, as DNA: TGCAGCGTTGAAATGTCAGGGCGGGGGGGTATCTACAATGAGCAGTTCTTC.